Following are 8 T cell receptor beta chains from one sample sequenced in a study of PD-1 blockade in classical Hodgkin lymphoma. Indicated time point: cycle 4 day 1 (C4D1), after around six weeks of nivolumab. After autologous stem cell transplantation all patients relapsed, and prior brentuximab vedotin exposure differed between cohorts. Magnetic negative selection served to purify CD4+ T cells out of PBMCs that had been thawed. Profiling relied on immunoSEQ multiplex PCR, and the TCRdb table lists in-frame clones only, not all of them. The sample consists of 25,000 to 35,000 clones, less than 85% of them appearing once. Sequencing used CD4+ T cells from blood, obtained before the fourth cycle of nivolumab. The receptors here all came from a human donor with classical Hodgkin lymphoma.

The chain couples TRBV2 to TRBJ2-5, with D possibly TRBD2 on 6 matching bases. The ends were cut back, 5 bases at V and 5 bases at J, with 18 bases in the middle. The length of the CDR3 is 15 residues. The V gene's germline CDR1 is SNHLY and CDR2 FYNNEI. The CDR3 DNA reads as TGTGCCAGCAGTCGGCAGGGAGGTTCGGGGGAGACCCAGTACTTC. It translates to CASSRQGGSGETQYF.

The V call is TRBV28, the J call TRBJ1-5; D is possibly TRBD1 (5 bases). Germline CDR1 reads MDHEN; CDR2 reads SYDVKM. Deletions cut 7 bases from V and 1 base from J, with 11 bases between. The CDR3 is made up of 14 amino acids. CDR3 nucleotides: TGTGCCAGCAAACGGGACCTCAGCAATCAGCCCCAGCATTTT. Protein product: CASKRDLSNQPQHF.

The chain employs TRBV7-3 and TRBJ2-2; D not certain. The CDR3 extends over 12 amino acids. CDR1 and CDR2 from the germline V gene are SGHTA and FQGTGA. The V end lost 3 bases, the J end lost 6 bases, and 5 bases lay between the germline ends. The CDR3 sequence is CASSFPSGELFF. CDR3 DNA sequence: TGTGCCAGCAGCTTTCCGTCCGGGGAGCTGTTTTTT.

The CDR3 here is CAISESITVYNEQFF. The CDR3 DNA follows: TGTGCCATCAGTGAGTCGATAACCGTCTACAATGAGCAGTTCTTC. The V gene is TRBV10-3, the J gene TRBJ2-1; D gene uncertain. The CDR3 is 15 amino acids. V dropped 0 bases and J dropped 3 bases, with 9 bases sitting between them. The germline V gene has CDR1 ENHRY and CDR2 SYGVKD.

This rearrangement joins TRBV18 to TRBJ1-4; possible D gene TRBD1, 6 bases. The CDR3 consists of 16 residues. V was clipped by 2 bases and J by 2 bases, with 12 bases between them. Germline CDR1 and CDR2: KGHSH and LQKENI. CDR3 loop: CASSPKGGKTNEKLFF. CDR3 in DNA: TGTGCCAGCTCACCAAAAGGGGGGAAGACTAATGAAAAACTGTTTTTT.

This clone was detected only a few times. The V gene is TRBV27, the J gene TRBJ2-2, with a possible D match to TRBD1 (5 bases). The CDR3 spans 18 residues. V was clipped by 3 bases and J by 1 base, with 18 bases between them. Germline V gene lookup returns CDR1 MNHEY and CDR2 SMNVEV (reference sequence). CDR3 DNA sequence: TGTGCCAGCAGTTTTAAACGGACATTCAACTGGAACACCGGGGAGCTGTTTTTT. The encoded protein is CASSFKRTFNWNTGELFF.

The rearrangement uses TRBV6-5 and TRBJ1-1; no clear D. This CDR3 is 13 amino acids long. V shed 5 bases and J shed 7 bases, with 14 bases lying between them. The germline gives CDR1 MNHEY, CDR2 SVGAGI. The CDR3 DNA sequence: TGTGCCAGCAGTCCCAGCCCTAACTTTGAAGCTTTCTTT. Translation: CASSPSPNFEAFF.

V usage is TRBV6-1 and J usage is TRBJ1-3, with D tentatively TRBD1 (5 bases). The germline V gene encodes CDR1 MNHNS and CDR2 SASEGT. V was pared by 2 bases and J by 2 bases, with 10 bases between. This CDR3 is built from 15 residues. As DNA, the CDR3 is TGTGCCAGCAGTGAACAGGGTATGACTGGAAACACCATATATTTT. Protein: CASSEQGMTGNTIYF.